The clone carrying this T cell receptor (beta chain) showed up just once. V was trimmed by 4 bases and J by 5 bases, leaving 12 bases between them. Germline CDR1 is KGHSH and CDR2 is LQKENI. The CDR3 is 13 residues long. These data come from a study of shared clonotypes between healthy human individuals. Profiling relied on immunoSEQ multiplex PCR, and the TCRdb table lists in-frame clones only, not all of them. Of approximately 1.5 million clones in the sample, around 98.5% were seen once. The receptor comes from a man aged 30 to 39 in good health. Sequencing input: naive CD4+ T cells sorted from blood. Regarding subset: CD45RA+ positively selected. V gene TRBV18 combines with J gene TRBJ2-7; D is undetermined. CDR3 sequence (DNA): TGTGCCAGCTCACGACCAACCGAGAACGAGCAGTACTTC. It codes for CASSRPTENEQYF.